A selection of T cell receptor beta chains follows, all from one sample in a study of T cells in localized non-small cell lung cancer. This table comes from immunoSEQ multiplex PCR, and its TCRdb copy is limited to in-frame clones, with some not included. Among 50,000 to 70,000 clones listed, roughly 79% were seen once. The sequencing here drew on PBMCs, taken before any cancer treatment. The receptors stem from a man aged 35-69 years with stage II lung adenocarcinoma. The CDR3 runs from the conserved cysteine through the conserved F or W. The D gene is left open where the match is weak. Clone size appears in some rows only: once, few, many, or a class for an expanded clone.

V gene: TRBV7-8
D gene: TRBD2
CDR3 length: 15
J gene: TRBJ2-5
clone size: -
CDR3 DNA: TGTGCCAGCAGCTTACAGCTAGCGGGAGGAGAGACCCAGTACTTC
CDR3 protein: CASSLQLAGGETQYF

V gene: TRBV11-2
D gene: -
CDR3 length: 15
J gene: TRBJ1-3
clone size: -
CDR3 DNA: TGTGCCAGCAGCCCCCAACCAGGGTCTGGAAACACCATATATTTT
CDR3 protein: CASSPQPGSGNTIYF

V gene: TRBV18
D gene: -
CDR3 length: 13
J gene: TRBJ1-2
clone size: -
CDR3 DNA: TGTGCCAGCTCACCACCAAACGATCCCGGCTACACCTTC
CDR3 protein: CASSPPNDPGYTF

V gene: TRBV7-9
D gene: TRBD1
CDR3 length: 15
J gene: TRBJ2-3
clone size: -
CDR3 DNA: TGTGCCAGCAGCTCACGAAGACAGGGGGGAGATACGCAGTATTTT
CDR3 protein: CASSSRRQGGDTQYF

V gene: TRBV9
D gene: -
CDR3 length: 15
J gene: TRBJ2-1
clone size: -
CDR3 DNA: TGTGCCAGCAGCGTAGGCACCCTTCAGGGCAATGAGCAGTTCTTC
CDR3 protein: CASSVGTLQGNEQFF

V gene: TRBV5-5
D gene: TRBD1
CDR3 length: 13
J gene: TRBJ1-2
clone size: -
CDR3 DNA: TGTGCCAGCAGCCCCGGGACAGGAATTGGCTACACCTTC
CDR3 protein: CASSPGTGIGYTF

V gene: TRBV30
D gene: -
CDR3 length: 15
J gene: TRBJ1-6
clone size: -
CDR3 DNA: TGTGCCTGCGGGGGCCGGGGTTTGAATAATTCACCCCTCCACTTT
CDR3 protein: CACGGRGLNNSPLHF

V gene: TRBV4-1
D gene: TRBD1
CDR3 length: 15
J gene: TRBJ2-7
clone size: -
CDR3 DNA: TGCGCCAGCAGCCATCCCGGGACAGGGGGCGTCGAGCAGTACTTC
CDR3 protein: CASSHPGTGGVEQYF

V gene: TRBV30
D gene: TRBD1
CDR3 length: 13
J gene: TRBJ1-5
clone size: -
CDR3 DNA: TGTGCCTGGAGCCCTGACAGGGGGCAGCCCCAGCATTTT
CDR3 protein: CAWSPDRGQPQHF

V gene: TRBV6-1
D gene: -
CDR3 length: 13
J gene: TRBJ1-1
clone size: -
CDR3 DNA: TGTGCCAGCAGTGAAGCTTGGGGGGATGAAGCTTTCTTT
CDR3 protein: CASSEAWGDEAFF

V gene: TRBV7-9
D gene: -
CDR3 length: 13
J gene: TRBJ1-1
clone size: few
CDR3 DNA: TGTGCCAGCAGCCCCAGGCCGAACACTGAAGCTTTCTTT
CDR3 protein: CASSPRPNTEAFF

V gene: TRBV11-2
D gene: TRBD1
CDR3 length: 15
J gene: TRBJ1-1
clone size: -
CDR3 DNA: TGTGCCAGCAGTGGGCTGACAGGGAGAGGTACTGAAGCTTTCTTT
CDR3 protein: CASSGLTGRGTEAFF

V gene: TRBV6-5
D gene: TRBD1
CDR3 length: 14
J gene: TRBJ2-5
clone size: -
CDR3 DNA: TGTGCCAGCAGTCCGAGGACAGGAAGGGAGACCCAGTACTTC
CDR3 protein: CASSPRTGRETQYF

V gene: TRBV7-9
D gene: -
CDR3 length: 13
J gene: TRBJ2-7
clone size: once
CDR3 DNA: TGTGCCAGCAGCCCACCCACGGGGTACGAGCAGTACTTC
CDR3 protein: CASSPPTGYEQYF

V gene: TRBV6-1
D gene: TRBD1
CDR3 length: 13
J gene: TRBJ1-5
clone size: few
CDR3 DNA: TGTGCCAGCAGTCCGGGACAGGGGAAGCCCCAGCATTTT
CDR3 protein: CASSPGQGKPQHF

V gene: TRBV29-1
D gene: TRBD2
CDR3 length: 14
J gene: TRBJ2-7
clone size: few
CDR3 DNA: TGCAGCGTTGCCGTGGGGGGGGATTCCTACGAGCAGTACTTC
CDR3 protein: CSVAVGGDSYEQYF

V gene: TRBV2
D gene: -
CDR3 length: 16
J gene: TRBJ2-5
clone size: -
CDR3 DNA: TGTGCCAGCAGTAGATTCCCAGGGCTTGAGAGGGAGACCCAGTACTTC
CDR3 protein: CASSRFPGLERETQYF

V gene: TRBV18
D gene: -
CDR3 length: 16
J gene: TRBJ1-5
clone size: -
CDR3 DNA: TGTGCCAGCTCACCAGGGACCCAAGAGCCAAATCAGCCCCAGCATTTT
CDR3 protein: CASSPGTQEPNQPQHF

V gene: TRBV9
D gene: -
CDR3 length: 13
J gene: TRBJ2-5
clone size: -
CDR3 DNA: TGTGCCAGCAGCGTGGGACACCAAGAGACCCAGTACTTC
CDR3 protein: CASSVGHQETQYF

V gene: TRBV6-1
D gene: -
CDR3 length: 13
J gene: TRBJ1-5
clone size: -
CDR3 DNA: TGTGCCAGCAGTGAAGACTTATCCCAGCCCCAGCATTTT
CDR3 protein: CASSEDLSQPQHF

V gene: TRBV6-5
D gene: TRBD2
CDR3 length: 16
J gene: TRBJ2-7
clone size: -
CDR3 DNA: TGTGCCAGCAGTTACTCGAGGCTAGCGGGAGGCTACGAGCAGTACTTC
CDR3 protein: CASSYSRLAGGYEQYF

V gene: TRBV11-1
D gene: -
CDR3 length: 15
J gene: TRBJ1-2
clone size: -
CDR3 DNA: TGTGCCAGCAGCTTAGATCTGGCAGACAACTATGGCTACACCTTC
CDR3 protein: CASSLDLADNYGYTF

V gene: TRBV4-1
D gene: -
CDR3 length: 17
J gene: TRBJ2-3
clone size: -
CDR3 DNA: TGCGCCAGCAGCCAAGCTGCCGGGACTTATAGCACAGATACGCAGTATTTT
CDR3 protein: CASSQAAGTYSTDTQYF

V gene: TRBV11-1
D gene: TRBD2
CDR3 length: 13
J gene: TRBJ2-5
clone size: -
CDR3 DNA: TGTGCCAGCAGCCCAGGGAGGGAAGAGACCCAGTACTTC
CDR3 protein: CASSPGREETQYF

V gene: TRBV19
D gene: TRBD2
CDR3 length: 15
J gene: TRBJ2-2
clone size: once
CDR3 DNA: TGTGCCAGTAGCTCCCCGGGGGGTATCCCCGGGGAGCTGTTTTTT
CDR3 protein: CASSSPGGIPGELFF

V gene: TRBV27
D gene: -
CDR3 length: 17
J gene: TRBJ1-4
clone size: -
CDR3 DNA: TGTGCCAGCAGTCGACAGCTTCAAGGGGTGGCTAATGAAAAACTGTTTTTT
CDR3 protein: CASSRQLQGVANEKLFF

V gene: TRBV6-1
D gene: -
CDR3 length: 15
J gene: TRBJ2-2
clone size: -
CDR3 DNA: TGTGCCAGCAGTGAAGCGCGGGCGTTTGGTGGGGAGCTGTTTTTT
CDR3 protein: CASSEARAFGGELFF

V gene: TRBV6-1
D gene: TRBD1
CDR3 length: 15
J gene: TRBJ1-5
clone size: once
CDR3 DNA: TGTGCCAGCAGTGAATTCGGACAGGGGGGCACGCCCCAGCATTTT
CDR3 protein: CASSEFGQGGTPQHF

V gene: TRBV19
D gene: -
CDR3 length: 14
J gene: TRBJ2-2
clone size: few
CDR3 DNA: TGTGCCAGTAGTATAGGGCAGCACACCGGGGAGCTGTTTTTT
CDR3 protein: CASSIGQHTGELFF

V gene: TRBV19
D gene: TRBD1
CDR3 length: 17
J gene: TRBJ1-5
clone size: once
CDR3 DNA: TGTGCCAGTAGTATACGGACAGGGTCGTATAGCAATCAGCCCCAGCATTTT
CDR3 protein: CASSIRTGSYSNQPQHF

V gene: TRBV7-9
D gene: -
CDR3 length: 14
J gene: TRBJ2-1
clone size: -
CDR3 DNA: TGTGCCAGCAGCTTAGCGTCCCCTATGAATGAGCAGTTCTTC
CDR3 protein: CASSLASPMNEQFF